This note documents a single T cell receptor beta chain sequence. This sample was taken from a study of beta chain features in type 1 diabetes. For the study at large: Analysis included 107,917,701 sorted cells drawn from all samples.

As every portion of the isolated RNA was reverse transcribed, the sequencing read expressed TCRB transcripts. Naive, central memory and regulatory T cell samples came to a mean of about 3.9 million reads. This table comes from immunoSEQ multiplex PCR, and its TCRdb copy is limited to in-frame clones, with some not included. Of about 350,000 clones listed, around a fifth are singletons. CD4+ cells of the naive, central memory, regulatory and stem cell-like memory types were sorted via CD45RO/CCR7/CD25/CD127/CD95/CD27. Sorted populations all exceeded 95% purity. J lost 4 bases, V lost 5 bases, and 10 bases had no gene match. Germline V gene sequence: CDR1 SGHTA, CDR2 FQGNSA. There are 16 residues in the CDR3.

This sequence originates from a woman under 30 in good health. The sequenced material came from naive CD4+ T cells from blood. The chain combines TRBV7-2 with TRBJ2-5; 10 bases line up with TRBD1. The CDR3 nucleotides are TGTGCCAGCAGCCTCACTAGGACAGGGGGTAGAGAGACCCAGTACTTC. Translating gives CASSLTRTGGRETQYF.